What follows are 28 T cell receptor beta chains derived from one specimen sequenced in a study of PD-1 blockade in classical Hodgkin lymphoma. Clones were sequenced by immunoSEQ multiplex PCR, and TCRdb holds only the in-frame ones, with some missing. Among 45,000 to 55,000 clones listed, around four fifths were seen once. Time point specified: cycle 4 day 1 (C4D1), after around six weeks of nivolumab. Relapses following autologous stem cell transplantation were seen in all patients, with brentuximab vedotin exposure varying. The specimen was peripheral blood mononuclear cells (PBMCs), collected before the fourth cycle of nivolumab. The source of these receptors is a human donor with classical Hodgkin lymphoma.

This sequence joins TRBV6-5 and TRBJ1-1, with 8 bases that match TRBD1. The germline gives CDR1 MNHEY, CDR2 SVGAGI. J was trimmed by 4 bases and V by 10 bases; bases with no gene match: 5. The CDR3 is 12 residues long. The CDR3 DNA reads TGTGCCACCAAGGACAGGGTCACTGAAGCTTTCTTT. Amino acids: CATKDRVTEAFF.

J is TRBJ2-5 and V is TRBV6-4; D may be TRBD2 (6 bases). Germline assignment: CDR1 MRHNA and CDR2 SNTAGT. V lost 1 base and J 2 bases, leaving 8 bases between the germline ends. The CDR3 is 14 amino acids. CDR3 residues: CASSDWREQETQYF. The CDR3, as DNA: TGTGCCAGCAGTGACTGGAGGGAACAAGAGACCCAGTACTTC.

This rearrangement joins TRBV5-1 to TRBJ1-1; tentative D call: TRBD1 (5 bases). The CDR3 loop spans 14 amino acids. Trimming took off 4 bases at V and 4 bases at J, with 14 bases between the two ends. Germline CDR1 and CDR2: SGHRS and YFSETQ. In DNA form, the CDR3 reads TGCGCCAGCAGCCGGATAGTCGGGACCACTGAAGCTTTCTTT. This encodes CASSRIVGTTEAFF.

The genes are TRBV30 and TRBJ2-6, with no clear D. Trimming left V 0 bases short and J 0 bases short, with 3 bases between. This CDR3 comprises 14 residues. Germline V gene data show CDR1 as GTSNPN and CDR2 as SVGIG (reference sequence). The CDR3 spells CAWSVGSGANVLTF. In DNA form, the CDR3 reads TGTGCCTGGAGTGTGGGCTCTGGGGCCAACGTCCTGACTTTC.

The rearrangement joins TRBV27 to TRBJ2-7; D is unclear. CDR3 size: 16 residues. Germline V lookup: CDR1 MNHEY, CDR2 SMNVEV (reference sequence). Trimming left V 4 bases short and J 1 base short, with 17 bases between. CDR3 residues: CASSSIPPIPSYEQYF. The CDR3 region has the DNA TGTGCCAGCAGTTCCATCCCTCCGATACCATCCTACGAGCAGTACTTC.

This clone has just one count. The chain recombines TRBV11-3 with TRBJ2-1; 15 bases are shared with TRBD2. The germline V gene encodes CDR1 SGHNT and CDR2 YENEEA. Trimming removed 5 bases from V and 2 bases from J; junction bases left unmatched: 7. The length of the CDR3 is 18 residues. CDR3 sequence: CASSPRTSGRAAYNEQFF. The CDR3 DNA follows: TGTGCCAGCAGCCCCCGGACTAGCGGGAGGGCCGCCTACAATGAGCAGTTCTTC.

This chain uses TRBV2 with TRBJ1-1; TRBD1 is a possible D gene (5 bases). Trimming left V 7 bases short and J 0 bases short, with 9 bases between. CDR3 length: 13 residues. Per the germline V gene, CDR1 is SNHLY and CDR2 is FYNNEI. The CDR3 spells CASIAGMNTEAFF. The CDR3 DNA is TGTGCCAGCATCGCAGGGATGAACACTGAAGCTTTCTTT. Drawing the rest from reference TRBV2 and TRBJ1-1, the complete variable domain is EPEVTQTPSHQVTQMGQEVILRCVPISNHLYFYWYRQILGQKVEFLVSFYNNEISEKSEIFDDQFSVERPDGSNFTLKIRSTKLEDSAMYFCASIAGMNTEAFFGQGTRLTVV.

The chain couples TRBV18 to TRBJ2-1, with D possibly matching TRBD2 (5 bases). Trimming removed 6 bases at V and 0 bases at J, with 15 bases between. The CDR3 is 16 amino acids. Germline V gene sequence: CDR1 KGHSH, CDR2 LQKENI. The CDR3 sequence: CASSPDGVRSYNEQFF. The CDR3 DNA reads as TGTGCCAGCTCGCCGGACGGGGTTCGCTCCTACAATGAGCAGTTCTTC.

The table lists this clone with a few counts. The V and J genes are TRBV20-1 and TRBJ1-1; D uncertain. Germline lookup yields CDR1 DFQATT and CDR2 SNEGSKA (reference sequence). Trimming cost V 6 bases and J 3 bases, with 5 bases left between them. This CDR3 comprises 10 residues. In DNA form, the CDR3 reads TGCAGTGCGGGAGACACTGAAGCTTTCTTT. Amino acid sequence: CSAGDTEAFF.

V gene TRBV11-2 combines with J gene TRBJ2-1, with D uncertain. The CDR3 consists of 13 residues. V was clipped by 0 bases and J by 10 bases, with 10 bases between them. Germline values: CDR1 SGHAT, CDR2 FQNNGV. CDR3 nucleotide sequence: TGTGCCAGCAGCTTAGAGGCTAGTTCGGAGCAGTTCTTC. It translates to CASSLEASSEQFF.

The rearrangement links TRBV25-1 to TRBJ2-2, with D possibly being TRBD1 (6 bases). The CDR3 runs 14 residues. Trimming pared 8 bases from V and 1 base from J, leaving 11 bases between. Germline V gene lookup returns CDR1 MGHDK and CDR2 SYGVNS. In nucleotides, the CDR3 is TGTGCCAGCGCCCCGACAGGGAACACCGGGGAGCTGTTTTTT. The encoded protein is CASAPTGNTGELFF. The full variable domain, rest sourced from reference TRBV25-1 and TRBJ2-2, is EADIYQTPRYLVIGTGKKITLECSQTMGHDKMYWYQQDPGMELHLIHYSYGVNSTEKGDLSSESTVSRIRTEHFPLTLESARPSHTSQYLCASAPTGNTGELFFGEGSRLTVL.

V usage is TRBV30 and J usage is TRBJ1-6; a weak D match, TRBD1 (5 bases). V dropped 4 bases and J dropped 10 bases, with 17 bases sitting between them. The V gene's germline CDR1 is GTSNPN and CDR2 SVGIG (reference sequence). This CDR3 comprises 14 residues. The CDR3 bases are TGTGCCTGGATGAGGGGAGACGCCGGATCACCCCTCCACTTT. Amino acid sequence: CAWMRGDAGSPLHF.

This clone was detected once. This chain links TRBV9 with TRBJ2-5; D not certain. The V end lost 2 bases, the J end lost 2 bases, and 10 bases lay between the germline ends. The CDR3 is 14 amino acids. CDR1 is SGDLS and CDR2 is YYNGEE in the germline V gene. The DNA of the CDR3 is TGTGCCAGCAGCGTGGTCTCAGGTCAAGAGACCCAGTACTTC. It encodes CASSVVSGQETQYF.

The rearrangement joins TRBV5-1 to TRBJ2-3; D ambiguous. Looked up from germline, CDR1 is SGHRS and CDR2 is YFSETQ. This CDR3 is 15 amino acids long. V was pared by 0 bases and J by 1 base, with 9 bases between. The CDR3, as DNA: TGCGCCAGCAGCTTGGCAAGGGCTGGCACAGATACGCAGTATTTT. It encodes CASSLARAGTDTQYF.

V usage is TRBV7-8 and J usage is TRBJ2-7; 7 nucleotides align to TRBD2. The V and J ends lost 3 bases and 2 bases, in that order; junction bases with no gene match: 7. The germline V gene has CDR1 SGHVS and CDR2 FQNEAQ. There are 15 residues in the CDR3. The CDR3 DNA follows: TGTGCCAGCAGCTTCCGGGACTATTCCCCCTACGAGCAGTACTTC. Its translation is CASSFRDYSPYEQYF.

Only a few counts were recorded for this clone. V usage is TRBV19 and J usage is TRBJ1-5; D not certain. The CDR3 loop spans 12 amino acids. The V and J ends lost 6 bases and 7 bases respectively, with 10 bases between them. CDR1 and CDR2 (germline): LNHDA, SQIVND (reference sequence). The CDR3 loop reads CASREIGQPQHF. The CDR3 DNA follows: TGTGCCAGTAGAGAGATTGGCCAGCCCCAGCATTTT.

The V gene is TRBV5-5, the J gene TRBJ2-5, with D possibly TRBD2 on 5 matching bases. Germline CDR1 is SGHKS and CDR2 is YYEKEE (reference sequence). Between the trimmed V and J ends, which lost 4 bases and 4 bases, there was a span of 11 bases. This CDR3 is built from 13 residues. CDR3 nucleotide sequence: TGTGCCAGCAGCCAGGACTGGGGAGAGACCCAGTACTTC. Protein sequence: CASSQDWGETQYF.

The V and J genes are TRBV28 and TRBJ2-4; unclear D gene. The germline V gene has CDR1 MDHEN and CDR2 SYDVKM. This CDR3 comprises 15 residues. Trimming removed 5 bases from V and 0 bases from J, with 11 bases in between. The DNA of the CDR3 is TGTGCCAGCAGTCTCAGTTCCGGAGCCAAAAACATTCAGTACTTC. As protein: CASSLSSGAKNIQYF.

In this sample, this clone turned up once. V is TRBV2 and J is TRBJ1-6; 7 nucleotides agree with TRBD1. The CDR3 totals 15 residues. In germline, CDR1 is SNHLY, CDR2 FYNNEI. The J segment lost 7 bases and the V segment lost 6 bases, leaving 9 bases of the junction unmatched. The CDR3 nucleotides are TGTGCCAGCAGGAAGGGGGCATTGGGGAATTCACCCCTCCACTTT. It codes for CASRKGALGNSPLHF.

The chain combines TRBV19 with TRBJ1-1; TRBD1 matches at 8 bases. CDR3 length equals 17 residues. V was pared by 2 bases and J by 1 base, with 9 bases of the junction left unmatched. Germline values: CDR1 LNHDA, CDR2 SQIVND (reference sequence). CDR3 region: CASSIRGSDRENTEAFF. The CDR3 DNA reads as TGTGCCAGTAGTATACGGGGCTCGGACAGGGAGAACACTGAAGCTTTCTTT.

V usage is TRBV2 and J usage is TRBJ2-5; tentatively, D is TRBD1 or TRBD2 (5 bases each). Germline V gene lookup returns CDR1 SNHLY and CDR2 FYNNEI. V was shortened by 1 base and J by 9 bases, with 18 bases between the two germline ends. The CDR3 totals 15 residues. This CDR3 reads CASSEGGTVGRSQYF. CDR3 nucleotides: TGTGCCAGCAGTGAAGGGGGGACGGTGGGTAGGTCCCAGTACTTC.

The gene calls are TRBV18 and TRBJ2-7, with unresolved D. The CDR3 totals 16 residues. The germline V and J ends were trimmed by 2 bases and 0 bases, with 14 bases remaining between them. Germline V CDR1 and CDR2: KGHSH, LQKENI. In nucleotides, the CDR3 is TGTGCCAGCTCACCAAGTTTAAACGGCCTCTCCTACGAGCAGTACTTC. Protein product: CASSPSLNGLSYEQYF.

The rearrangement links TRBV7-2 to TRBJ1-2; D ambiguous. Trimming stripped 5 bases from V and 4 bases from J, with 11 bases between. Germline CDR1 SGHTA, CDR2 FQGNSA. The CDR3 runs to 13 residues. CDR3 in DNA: TGTGCCAGCAGCCAAACACCTCCCTATGGCTACACCTTC. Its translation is CASSQTPPYGYTF.

In DNA, the CDR3 is TGTGCCAGCAGTTACTCAGGGACACAAACCTACGAGCAGTACTTC. Amino acids: CASSYSGTQTYEQYF. The chain joins TRBV6-5 to TRBJ2-7, with a tentative D call TRBD1 (6 bases). CDR1 MNHEY and CDR2 SVGAGI come from the germline V gene. The CDR3 has 15 residues. Trimming removed 0 bases at V and 2 bases at J, with 11 bases between.

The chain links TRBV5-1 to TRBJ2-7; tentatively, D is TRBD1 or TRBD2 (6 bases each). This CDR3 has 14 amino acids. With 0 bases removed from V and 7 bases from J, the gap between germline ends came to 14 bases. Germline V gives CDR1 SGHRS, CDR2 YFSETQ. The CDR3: CASSLASGGGEQYF. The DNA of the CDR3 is TGCGCCAGCAGCTTGGCCTCAGGAGGGGGGGAGCAGTACTTC.

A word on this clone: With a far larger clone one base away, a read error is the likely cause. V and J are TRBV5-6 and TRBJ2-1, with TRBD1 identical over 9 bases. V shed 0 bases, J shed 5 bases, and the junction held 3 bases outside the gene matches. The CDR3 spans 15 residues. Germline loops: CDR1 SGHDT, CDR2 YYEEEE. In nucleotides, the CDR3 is TGTGCCAGCAGCTTGGGACAGGGGGAGCACAATGAGCAGTTCTTC. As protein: CASSLGQGEHNEQFF. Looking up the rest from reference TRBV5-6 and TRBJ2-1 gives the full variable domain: DAGVTQSPTHLIKTRGQQVTLRCSPKSGHDTVSWYQQALGQGPQFIFQYYEEEERQRGNFPDRFSGHQFPNYSSELNVNALLLGDSALYLCASSLGQGEHNEQFFGPGTRLTVL.

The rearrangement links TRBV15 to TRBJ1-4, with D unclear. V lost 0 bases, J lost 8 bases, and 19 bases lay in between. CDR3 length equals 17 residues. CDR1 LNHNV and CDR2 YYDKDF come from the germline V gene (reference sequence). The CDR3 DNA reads TGTGCCACCAGCAGAGATTCCGGGGTCCTAAAAGGGGAAAAACTGTTTTTT. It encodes CATSRDSGVLKGEKLFF.

The CDR3 sequence: CASSKGQETQYF. The CDR3 DNA follows: TGTGCCAGCAGTAAGGGCCAAGAGACCCAGTACTTC. The J gene is TRBJ2-5, the V gene TRBV11-3; no reliable D call. The V end lost 6 bases, the J end lost 1 base, and 6 bases lay between the germline ends. This CDR3 spans 12 amino acids. Germline CDR1 SGHNT, CDR2 YENEEA.